The rows below give T cell receptor beta chains drawn from one sample of a study of response to subunit inactivated influenza vaccine. TCRdb analysed the RT-PCR reads with MiXCR anew, one entry per CDR3 protein. Of approximately 200,000 distinct CDR3 sequences in the sample, approximately 15% were seen once. Source: CD8+ T cells sorted from PBMCs, taken 4 to 6 days after vaccination. All receptors come from a man aged 50 to 60 who received an inactivated influenza vaccine. Both conserved end residues are part of each CDR3. Each record gives: clone size, J gene, V gene, D gene, CDR3 protein, CDR3 DNA. The D gene is left open where the match is weak. Rows may omit the clone size; those that give it use once, few, many or a size class.

clone size: -
J gene: TRBJ2-1
V gene: TRBV7-8
D gene: TRBD2
CDR3 protein: CASSFGTSGFYYNEQFF
CDR3 DNA: TGTGCCAGCAGCTTTGGGACTAGCGGGTTTTACTACAATGAGCAGTTCTTC

clone size: few
J gene: TRBJ2-1
V gene: TRBV9
D gene: TRBD2
CDR3 protein: CASSDRLAGDPNSYNEQFF
CDR3 DNA: TGTGCCAGCAGCGACCGACTAGCGGGAGACCCAAATTCCTACAATGAGCAGTTCTTC

clone size: -
J gene: TRBJ1-2
V gene: TRBV3-1
D gene: -
CDR3 protein: CASSQDGSPNYGYTF
CDR3 DNA: TGTGCCAGCAGCCAAGATGGCAGCCCTAACTATGGCTACACCTTC

clone size: few
J gene: TRBJ1-2
V gene: TRBV20-1
D gene: -
CDR3 protein: CSARDLGNLYGYTF
CDR3 DNA: TGCAGTGCTAGAGATTTAGGGAACCTCTATGGCTACACCTTC

clone size: few
J gene: TRBJ2-3
V gene: TRBV20-1
D gene: -
CDR3 protein: CSARDRWAHGADTQYF
CDR3 DNA: TGCAGTGCTAGAGATAGGTGGGCACACGGCGCAGATACGCAGTATTTT

clone size: -
J gene: TRBJ2-7
V gene: TRBV6-1
D gene: -
CDR3 protein: CASSADALSSYEQYF
CDR3 DNA: TGTGCCAGCAGCGCCGACGCGCTGAGCTCCTACGAGCAGTACTTC

clone size: few
J gene: TRBJ2-1
V gene: TRBV12-3/TRBV12-4
D gene: TRBD2
CDR3 protein: CASGKAGAYNEQFF
CDR3 DNA: TGTGCCAGCGGGAAGGCGGGAGCTTACAATGAGCAGTTCTTC

clone size: few
J gene: TRBJ1-2
V gene: TRBV7-9
D gene: TRBD1
CDR3 protein: CASRHTGEGYGYTF
CDR3 DNA: TGTGCCAGCAGGCATACAGGGGAGGGCTATGGCTACACCTTC

clone size: -
J gene: TRBJ2-1
V gene: TRBV2
D gene: -
CDR3 protein: CASFLDEQFF
CDR3 DNA: TGTGCCAGCTTCTTAGATGAGCAGTTCTTC

clone size: few
J gene: TRBJ1-2
V gene: TRBV7-9
D gene: -
CDR3 protein: CASSLGGLGLRSGYTF
CDR3 DNA: TGTGCCAGCAGCTTAGGAGGTCTGGGATTACGGTCTGGCTACACCTTC